These T cell receptor beta chains were read from a single sample in a study of T cell responses to AZD1222 COVID-19 vaccine. Libraries were prepared by immunoSEQ multiplex PCR; TCRdb keeps only in-frame clonotypes and omits some of them. In the table there are approximately 120,000 clones, roughly 86% of which are singletons. The specimen comprised peripheral blood, sampled 28 days after the second AZD1222 dose. These receptor sequences come from an adult who received the AZD1222 COVID-19 vaccine. CDR3s include the opening cysteine and the closing phenylalanine or tryptophan. Fields, in order: V gene, D gene, clone size, J gene, CDR3 DNA, CDR3 protein. The D gene is left open where the match is weak. Some rows mark clone size as missing; the rest say once, few, many or name a class of expanded clone.

v_gene: TRBV7-3
d_gene: TRBD1
abundance: once
j_gene: TRBJ2-3
CDR3nt: TGTGCCAGCAGCTTTACAGGGGGCACAGATACGCAGTATTTT
CDR3aa: CASSFTGGTDTQYF

v_gene: TRBV27
d_gene: .
abundance: .
j_gene: TRBJ1-1
CDR3nt: TGTGCCAGCAGTTTAATTGTGGGGAACACTGAAGCTTTCTTT
CDR3aa: CASSLIVGNTEAFF

v_gene: TRBV6-6
d_gene: TRBD1
abundance: .
j_gene: TRBJ2-7
CDR3nt: TGTGCCAGCAGCCTTCCTCGGACAGGGATCCCCTACGAGCAGTACTTC
CDR3aa: CASSLPRTGIPYEQYF

v_gene: TRBV2
d_gene: TRBD1
abundance: .
j_gene: TRBJ2-7
CDR3nt: TGTGCCAGCAGCCGGGACAGGGCCTCCTACGAGCAGTACTTC
CDR3aa: CASSRDRASYEQYF

v_gene: TRBV5-1
d_gene: TRBD2
abundance: .
j_gene: TRBJ2-1
CDR3nt: TGCGCCAGCAGCCCGGGGGCGGGAGGGGGAGTGGATGAGCAGTTCTTC
CDR3aa: CASSPGAGGGVDEQFF

v_gene: TRBV3-1/TRBV3-2
d_gene: .
abundance: .
j_gene: TRBJ1-5
CDR3nt: TGTGCCAGCAGTCTATGGGCGAATCAGCCCCAGCATTTT
CDR3aa: CASSLWANQPQHF

v_gene: TRBV4-3
d_gene: .
abundance: few
j_gene: TRBJ2-2
CDR3nt: TGCGCCAGCAGCCAAGATTCAGGGGCGAACACCGGGGAGCTGTTTTTT
CDR3aa: CASSQDSGANTGELFF

v_gene: TRBV6-6
d_gene: .
abundance: once
j_gene: TRBJ1-6
CDR3nt: TGTGCCAGCAGTAGGATTAATTCACCCCTCCACTTT
CDR3aa: CASSRINSPLHF

v_gene: TRBV3-1/TRBV3-2
d_gene: TRBD2
abundance: .
j_gene: TRBJ2-7
CDR3nt: TGTGCCAGCAGCCAAGTCGGGGGGACCCAGCTTTACGAGCAGTACTTC
CDR3aa: CASSQVGGTQLYEQYF

v_gene: TRBV18
d_gene: TRBD1
abundance: few
j_gene: TRBJ1-1
CDR3nt: TGTGCCAGCCTGGAGGGGGGAGGGGGCTACACTGAAGCTTTCTTT
CDR3aa: CASLEGGGGYTEAFF

v_gene: TRBV15
d_gene: .
abundance: .
j_gene: TRBJ1-5
CDR3nt: TGTGCCACCAGCAGAGTCCGTGGCAATCAGCCCCAGCATTTT
CDR3aa: CATSRVRGNQPQHF

v_gene: TRBV5-6
d_gene: TRBD1
abundance: .
j_gene: TRBJ1-1
CDR3nt: TGTGCCAGCAGCGTGGGACAGGGGGCGCGGGTCTCCACTGAAGCTTTCTTT
CDR3aa: CASSVGQGARVSTEAFF

v_gene: TRBV6-1
d_gene: TRBD2
abundance: .
j_gene: TRBJ2-1
CDR3nt: TGTGCCAGCAGTGAAGCGGTGGGGACTAGCGGCAATGAGCAGTTCTTC
CDR3aa: CASSEAVGTSGNEQFF

v_gene: TRBV10-3
d_gene: .
abundance: .
j_gene: TRBJ2-7
CDR3nt: TGTGCCATCAGCCAAGCATTAAGCCCCTACGAGCAGTACTTC
CDR3aa: CAISQALSPYEQYF

v_gene: TRBV27
d_gene: .
abundance: .
j_gene: TRBJ1-2
CDR3nt: TGTGCCAGCAGTTCCCTTGGCAGCTATGGCTACACCTTC
CDR3aa: CASSSLGSYGYTF

v_gene: TRBV7-8
d_gene: .
abundance: .
j_gene: TRBJ2-2
CDR3nt: TGTGCCAGCAGCTTCCCCAGGGACACCGGGGAGCTGTTTTTT
CDR3aa: CASSFPRDTGELFF

v_gene: TRBV5-1
d_gene: .
abundance: .
j_gene: TRBJ1-1
CDR3nt: TGCGCCAGCAGCTTGGAGGGGGAGACTGAAGCTTTCTTT
CDR3aa: CASSLEGETEAFF

v_gene: TRBV3-1/TRBV3-2
d_gene: .
abundance: .
j_gene: TRBJ2-7
CDR3nt: TGTGCCAGCACCCGAAGAGGAAGGGGCTACGAGCAGTACTTC
CDR3aa: CASTRRGRGYEQYF

v_gene: TRBV2
d_gene: TRBD1
abundance: .
j_gene: TRBJ1-6
CDR3nt: TGTGCCAGCAGTGAAGAGGGACAGTCCTTCCTCCACTTT
CDR3aa: CASSEEGQSFLHF

v_gene: TRBV24-1
d_gene: TRBD2
abundance: .
j_gene: TRBJ2-2
CDR3nt: TGTGCCACCAGTGCGGTAGCGGGACTCACCGGGGAGCTGTTTTTT
CDR3aa: CATSAVAGLTGELFF

v_gene: TRBV5-8
d_gene: .
abundance: .
j_gene: TRBJ1-5
CDR3nt: TGTGCCAGCAGCTTGGAATCTGTGGATCAGCCCCAGCATTTT
CDR3aa: CASSLESVDQPQHF

v_gene: TRBV19
d_gene: TRBD1
abundance: .
j_gene: TRBJ2-1
CDR3nt: TGTGCCAGTTCCAAACTAGGACAGGGTGGATACAATGAGCAGTTCTTC
CDR3aa: CASSKLGQGGYNEQFF

v_gene: TRBV30
d_gene: TRBD1
abundance: .
j_gene: TRBJ1-6
CDR3nt: TGTGCCTGGAGCATAGGACAGGGGGATTCACCCCTCCACTTT
CDR3aa: CAWSIGQGDSPLHF

v_gene: TRBV9
d_gene: TRBD2
abundance: .
j_gene: TRBJ2-4
CDR3nt: TGTGCCAGCAGCGCGGGACTAGGGGGGGCCAAAAACATTCAGTACTTC
CDR3aa: CASSAGLGGAKNIQYF

v_gene: TRBV18
d_gene: TRBD2
abundance: .
j_gene: TRBJ2-3
CDR3nt: TGTGCCAGCTCACCGGGGACTAGCGGGTTCTCAGATACGCAGTATTTT
CDR3aa: CASSPGTSGFSDTQYF

v_gene: TRBV5-1
d_gene: .
abundance: .
j_gene: TRBJ1-2
CDR3nt: TGCGCCAGCAGCTTGACCCACACCAGGCAGAACTATGGCTACACCTTC
CDR3aa: CASSLTHTRQNYGYTF

v_gene: TRBV15
d_gene: .
abundance: .
j_gene: TRBJ2-3
CDR3nt: TGTGCCACCAGCAGAGACCCGACGGGAACAGATACGCAGTATTTT
CDR3aa: CATSRDPTGTDTQYF

v_gene: TRBV7-9
d_gene: .
abundance: .
j_gene: TRBJ1-6
CDR3nt: TGTGCCAGCAGCTTACCGGGGGACCGTCACCCTTCACCCCTCCACTTT
CDR3aa: CASSLPGDRHPSPLHF

v_gene: TRBV5-1
d_gene: .
abundance: .
j_gene: TRBJ1-1
CDR3nt: TGCGCCAGCAGCTCTAGTTACACTGAAGCTTTCTTT
CDR3aa: CASSSSYTEAFF